This T cell receptor beta chain came from a study of cytomegalovirus exposure and HLA in healthy donors. Trimming pared 4 bases from V and 4 bases from J, leaving 16 bases between. This CDR3 is 15 amino acids long. The germline V gene encodes CDR1 SGHDN and CDR2 FVKESK. 13 Jbeta primers and 60 Vbeta primers were used for the PCR. Here immunoSEQ multiplex PCR was the method, and the copy in TCRdb shows in-frame clones only, minus some. The data contain about 93,000 clones, roughly 80% of them singletons. This clone occurred a few times. The gene calls are TRBV14 and TRBJ2-5; D is perhaps TRBD2 (6 bases). The sample was PBMCs. The sequence derives from a boy younger than 18 in good health and CMV-seronegative. CDR3 in DNA: TGTGCCAGCAGCCTCTGGGGGGAAGGGCCAGAGACCCAGTACTTC. Amino acid sequence: CASSLWGEGPETQYF. The complete variable domain, with remaining parts taken from reference TRBV14 and TRBJ2-5, reads EAGVTQFPSHSVIEKGQTVTLRCDPISGHDNLYWYRRVMGKEIKFLLHFVKESKQDESGMPNNRFLAERTGGTYSTLKVQPAELEDSGVYFCASSLWGEGPETQYFGPGTRLLVL.